The rows below give T cell receptor beta chains drawn from one sample of a study of identical twins. TCRdb passed the 5' RACE reads through MiXCR, listing each CDR3 protein once. This sample yields more than 600,000 distinct CDR3 sequences, of which around a sixth are seen a single time; around 13% belongs to the top ten. These records were also assigned to another study, of T cells expressing NK-cell markers.

The sequenced material came from PBMCs. Every receptor here comes from a woman aged 18-29 years in good health. The conserved cysteine and the conserved F or W are not part of the CDR3 here. Expanded clones are given a class, and other clones once, few, many or no size at all.

>TRBV9|few|TRBJ2-1
ASSLQTGLTEQF
>TRBV9|.|TRBJ2-3
ASTHSGPSTDTQY
>TRBV6-2/TRBV6-3|.|TRBJ2-1
ASSTGLAWEQF
>TRBV15|many|TRBJ2-7
ATGGLNSYEQY
>TRBV20-1|few|TRBJ2-1
SARKTSQGKEQF
>TRBV29-1|.|TRBJ2-7
SVEVGGRVPYEQY
>TRBV9|once|TRBJ2-7
ASSVELAGFDEQY
>TRBV7-9|.|TRBJ2-7
ASSWNEYEQY
>TRBV14|few|TRBJ2-1
ASSQEVGAARNEQF
>TRBV7-9|few|TRBJ1-1
ASSWVGTEAF
>TRBV5-1|.|TRBJ2-1
ASSRELATTYNEQF
>TRBV6-5|few|TRBJ1-4
ASSYEGHTEKLF
>TRBV7-9|.|TRBJ2-1
ALGGSSGRSSYNEQF
>TRBV12-3/TRBV12-4|few|TRBJ2-5
ASSLLARAEETQY
>TRBV4-3|.|TRBJ2-7
ASSQVRDRAYEQY
>TRBV11-2|few|TRBJ2-5
ASSLASGQSRETQY
>TRBV20-1|.|TRBJ1-2
SARDFRDTRRKGYT
>TRBV20-1|few|TRBJ1-5
SAADRVGHQPQH
>TRBV6-1|.|TRBJ2-3
ASSRSGGAVGTQY
>TRBV4-3|.|TRBJ2-2
ASSQEAGAVTGELF
>TRBV24-1|.|TRBJ2-3
ATSDSSTDTQY
>TRBV4-3|few|TRBJ2-7
ASSQRGQGVYEQY
>TRBV20-1|.|TRBJ2-3
SARDPRLGGDTQY
>TRBV20-1|few|TRBJ2-7
SATDRGRSYEQY
>TRBV9|.|TRBJ1-1
ASSPLATANTEAF
>TRBV7-2|few|TRBJ2-5
ASSSMTGVETQY
>TRBV12-3/TRBV12-4|.|TRBJ2-1
ASSLTLWSEQF
>TRBV20-1|.|TRBJ2-4
SAASGGAKNIQY
>TRBV10-3|few|TRBJ1-3
AITGEISGNTIY
>TRBV6-1|.|TRBJ2-1
ASSLASVDYNEQF
>TRBV10-3|few|TRBJ2-7
AIRGQGSYEQY
>TRBV5-1|many|TRBJ2-3
ASSLVAGGADTQY
>TRBV20-1|few|TRBJ2-3
SAERQGGTDTQY
>TRBV20-1|few|TRBJ2-7
SARSDLRRDRGSYEQY
>TRBV30|.|TRBJ1-1
AWSTGRVGTEAF
>TRBV6-5|.|TRBJ2-5
ASSSTTPGGLVKGTQY
>TRBV2|few|TRBJ1-5
ASTGQGTSQPQH
>TRBV7-9|.|TRBJ2-7
ASSSRDSLSYEQY